Below, 15 T cell receptor beta chains from the same sample are listed, as sequenced in a study of blood T cells in healthy people across ages. Alongside a J-beta primer mix, a sample-barcoded 5' primer served in a second PCR lasting about 7 to 11 cycles. TCRdb re-analysed the 5' RACE reads in MiXCR, keeping a single row per CDR3 protein. The sample yields approximately 1,700,000 distinct CDR3 sequences, about two fifths seen once. The sequenced sample consisted of blood. These receptors all come from a human donor in good health.

This clonotype was seen a few times. The V call is TRBV12-3 or TRBV12-4, the J call TRBJ2-7; D may be TRBD1 (6 bases). The CDR3 totals 14 residues. V was shortened by 5 bases and J by 7 bases, with 18 bases between the two germline ends. CDR3 nucleotides: TGTGCCAGCAGTCTAGACAGGAGGTCATGGGAGCAGTACTTC. Protein product: CASSLDRRSWEQYF.

V and J are TRBV5-1 and TRBJ1-1; TRBD1 agrees at 9 bases. Germline V gene sequence: CDR1 SGHRS, CDR2 YFSETQ. This CDR3 region has 16 residues. V lost 3 bases and J lost 1; bases outside the gene matches: 7. The CDR3 is CASSSPDRGSNTEAFF. In DNA, the CDR3 is TGCGCCAGCAGCTCCCCGGACAGGGGTTCGAACACTGAAGCTTTCTTT.

This clonotype was detected only a few times. The rearrangement uses TRBV5-5 and TRBJ2-1, with 10 bases fitting TRBD2. V lost 6 bases to trimming and J lost 5 bases; unmatched junction nucleotides: 2. Germline V CDR1 and CDR2: SGHKS, YYEKEE (reference sequence). There are 13 residues in the CDR3. The CDR3, as DNA: TGTGCCAGCACTAGCGGGGGCAACAATGAGCAGTTCTTC. Translating it yields CASTSGGNNEQFF.

The V call is TRBV5-1, the J call TRBJ1-1, with D hard to call. Trimming took 3 bases from V and 2 from J, leaving 11 bases between them. Germline V CDR1 and CDR2: SGHRS, YFSETQ. The CDR3 is 14 residues long. The CDR3 spells CASSSTLKNTEAFF. In DNA form, the CDR3 reads TGCGCCAGCAGCTCGACACTCAAAAACACTGAAGCTTTCTTT.

The V and J genes are TRBV7-9 and TRBJ1-1, with D perhaps TRBD1 (6 bases). Germline V lookup: CDR1 SEHNR, CDR2 FQNEAQ (reference sequence). V lost 7 bases, J lost 5 bases, and 17 bases lay in between. The CDR3 extends over 14 amino acids. The CDR3 here is CASTTGTSGTEAFF. DNA for the CDR3: TGTGCCAGCACCACCGGGACAAGTGGGACTGAAGCTTTCTTT.

The genes are TRBV7-2 and TRBJ1-2, with a weak D call TRBD1 (6 bases). The V end was cut by 1 base, the J end by 8 bases, with 14 bases between. Germline-derived CDR1 and CDR2 are SGHTA and FQGNSA. The CDR3 sequence is 14 residues long. The CDR3 sequence is CASSLGAGEGGYTF. CDR3 bases: TGTGCCAGCAGCTTAGGGGCAGGGGAGGGCGGCTACACCTTC.

The chain recombines TRBV25-1 with TRBJ2-1, with D perhaps matching TRBD1 (6 bases). The CDR3 covers 14 residues. Trimming shortened V by 11 bases and J by 8 bases, and 22 bases separated the two germline ends. Germline loops: CDR1 MGHDK, CDR2 SYGVNS. Here the CDR3 reads CALNPRRGCDEQFF. The CDR3 DNA reads TGTGCCCTCAACCCCCGCAGGGGATGTGATGAGCAGTTCTTC.

V usage is TRBV20-1 and J usage is TRBJ2-5; 8 positions match TRBD1. The trim removed 0 bases at V and 2 bases at J, leaving 5 bases unmatched. Germline V lookup: CDR1 DFQATT, CDR2 SNEGSKA (reference sequence). The CDR3 sequence is 15 residues long. CDR3 sequence: CSARDRRTGQETQYF. The CDR3 DNA sequence: TGCAGTGCTAGAGATAGGCGGACAGGGCAAGAGACCCAGTACTTC.

Notes on this clonotype: One junction end does not reproduce the germline sequence, and a read error may be involved. The chain is built from TRBV6-4 and TRBJ2-7; 8 bases line up with TRBD1. The CDR3 is 14 amino acids. The germline gives CDR1 MRHNA, CDR2 SNTAGT. CDR3 coding DNA: TGTGCCGGCAGGGACAGGTCCTTCTCCTACGAGCAGTACTTC. This sequence encodes CAGRDRSFSYEQYF.

The sample holds a few counts of this clonotype. The chain links TRBV11-2 to TRBJ1-2, with a tentative D call TRBD1 (5 bases). Germline V CDR1 and CDR2: SGHAT, FQNNGV. V lost 2 bases and J lost 0, with 16 bases in between. The length of the CDR3 is 17 residues. Written as DNA, the CDR3 is TGTGCCAGCAGCTTATCGCCTGGGGGAATTTCTAACTATGGCTACACCTTC. Encoded protein: CASSLSPGGISNYGYTF. The variable domain in full, completed from reference TRBV11-2 and TRBJ1-2, reads EAGVAQSPRYKIIEKRQSVAFWCNPISGHATLYWYQQILGQGPKLLIQFQNNGVVDDSQLPKDRFSAERLKGVDSTLKIQPAKLEDSAVYLCASSLSPGGISNYGYTFGSGTRLTVV.

This clonotype appeared many times. The genes are TRBV28 and TRBJ2-7; the match to TRBD2 covers 8 bases. From germline, CDR1 is MDHEN and CDR2 SYDVKM. The trim removed 6 bases at V and 0 bases at J, leaving 7 bases unmatched. This CDR3 is 15 amino acids long. The chain's CDR3 is CASSTPGGPSYEQYF. The CDR3 nucleotides are TGTGCCAGCAGCACTCCGGGGGGGCCCTCCTACGAGCAGTACTTC.

The CDR3 loop reads CASSLTGIAGGISYNEQFF. CDR3 bases: TGTGCCAGCAGCTTAACGGGAATAGCGGGGGGGATTTCCTACAATGAGCAGTTCTTC. V gene TRBV7-9 combines with J gene TRBJ2-1, with 11 bases matching TRBD2. The CDR3 is 19 amino acids. Germline trimming cut 2 bases from V and 1 base from J; bases unmatched to any gene: 10. Germline V gene sequence: CDR1 SEHNR, CDR2 FQNEAQ (reference sequence).

The chain recombines TRBV28 with TRBJ2-5; TRBD1 aligns across 7 bases. Per the germline V gene, CDR1 is MDHEN and CDR2 is SYDVKM. V gave up 6 bases and J gave up 5 bases; unmatched junction bases: 12. The CDR3 is made up of 15 amino acids. CDR3: CASSPRQGTTETQYF. The CDR3 DNA is TGTGCCAGCAGCCCACGACAGGGAACCACGGAGACCCAGTACTTC.

This clonotype was recorded a few times. This chain's CDR3 is CSARDRKGSETQYF. CDR3 in DNA: TGCAGTGCTAGAGATCGTAAGGGATCGGAGACCCAGTACTTC. The V gene is TRBV20-1, the J gene TRBJ2-5; D is unclear. Per germline, CDR1 DFQATT and CDR2 SNEGSKA (reference sequence). V was pared by 0 bases and J by 5 bases, with 13 bases between. CDR3 length: 14 amino acids.

The chain employs TRBV2 and TRBJ2-1; 11 positions match TRBD2. V gave up 5 bases and J gave up 10 bases; unmatched junction bases: 10. The CDR3 contains 15 residues. Germline V CDR1 and CDR2: SNHLY, FYNNEI. This CDR3 reads CASSNSGGAFREQFF. In DNA form, the CDR3 reads TGTGCCAGCAGTAATAGCGGGGGGGCCTTCAGGGAGCAGTTCTTC.